This T cell receptor (beta chain) was documented in a study of T cell changes during pregnancy in multiple sclerosis. Trimming cost V 0 bases and J 0 bases; bases outside gene matches: 5. Germline-derived CDR1 and CDR2 are SEHNR and FQNEAQ (reference sequence). This CDR3 has 16 amino acids. Measured with immunoSEQ multiplex PCR; TCRdb has only the in-frame clones, and not every one. The profile shows approximately 31,000 clones, approximately 94% of them singletons. V usage is TRBV7-9 and J usage is TRBJ2-7; 7 nucleotides match TRBD2. The receptor comes from a female donor with multiple sclerosis, enrolled in a pregnancy study. The specimen comprised CD4+ T cells from peripheral blood mononuclear cells, sampled in the second trimester of pregnancy. CDR3 coding DNA: TGTGCCAGCAGCTTAGCAAGCGCGGGAGTCTCCTACGAGCAGTACTTC. It encodes CASSLASAGVSYEQYF.